This TCR beta chain was identified in a study of cytomegalovirus exposure and HLA in healthy donors. Primers included in the PCR were 60 Vbeta and 13 Jbeta primers. Profiling relied on immunoSEQ multiplex PCR, and the TCRdb table lists in-frame clones only, not all of them. The sample has some 150,000 clones, approximately 80% seen once. Study results and caveats: The study reported that TCR beta sequences accurately predicted HLA-A and HLA-B alleles in most subjects. It was reported in a later analysis that an Asian-associated ancestry cluster showed fewer N-insertions than the 666-donor mean.

J gave up 1 base and V 5 bases, and 7 bases lay outside the gene matches. Looked up from germline, CDR1 is SEHNR and CDR2 is FQNEAQ (reference sequence). There are 18 residues in the CDR3. In the case of this clone: Antigen: not known.

The TCR was taken from a woman aged 30 to 39 in good health and CMV-seronegative. V gene TRBV7-9 combines with J gene TRBJ2-5; 16 bases map to TRBD2. Sequenced sample: PBMCs. The CDR3 nucleotides read TGTGCCAGCAGCCGCCCGGGACTAGCGGGGGGGTTCCAAGAGACCCAGTACTTC. Translated, it gives CASSRPGLAGGFQETQYF.